This T cell receptor (beta chain) was sequenced in a study of T cells in narcolepsy. The germline gives CDR1 ENHRY, CDR2 SYGVKD. V lost 4 bases and J 0 bases, leaving 3 bases between the germline ends. CDR3 size: 12 residues. Generated by immunoSEQ multiplex PCR, the TCRdb table keeps only in-frame clones and is missing some. This table has fewer than 35,000 clones, around 83% appearing once. The sequenced sample consisted of memory (CD45RA-) CD4+ T cells from blood. The chain is built from TRBV10-3 and TRBJ1-1; D is unclear. This receptor was identified in a human donor in good health. CDR3 bases: TGTGCCATCAGTGCTGTGAACACTGAAGCTTTCTTT. Its translation: CAISAVNTEAFF.